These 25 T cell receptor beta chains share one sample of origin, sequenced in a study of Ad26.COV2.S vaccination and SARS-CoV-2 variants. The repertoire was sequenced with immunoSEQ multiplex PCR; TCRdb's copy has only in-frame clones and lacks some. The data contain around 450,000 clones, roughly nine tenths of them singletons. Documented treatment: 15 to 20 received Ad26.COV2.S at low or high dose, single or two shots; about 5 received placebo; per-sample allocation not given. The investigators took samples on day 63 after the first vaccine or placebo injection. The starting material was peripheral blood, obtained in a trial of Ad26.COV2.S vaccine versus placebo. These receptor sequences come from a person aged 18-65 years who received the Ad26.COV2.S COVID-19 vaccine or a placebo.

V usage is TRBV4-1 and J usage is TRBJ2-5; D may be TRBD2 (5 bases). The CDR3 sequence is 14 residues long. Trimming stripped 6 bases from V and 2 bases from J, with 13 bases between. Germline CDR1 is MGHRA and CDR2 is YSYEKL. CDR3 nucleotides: TGCGCCAGCAGTCCGGACTCTGCTCAAGAGACCCAGTACTTC. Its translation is CASSPDSAQETQYF.

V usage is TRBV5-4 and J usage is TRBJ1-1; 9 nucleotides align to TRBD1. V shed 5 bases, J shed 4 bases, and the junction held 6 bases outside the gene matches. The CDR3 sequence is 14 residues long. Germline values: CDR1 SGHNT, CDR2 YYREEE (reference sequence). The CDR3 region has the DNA TGTGCCAGCAGTAATCGGACAGGGGTCACTGAAGCTTTCTTT. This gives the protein CASSNRTGVTEAFF.

This CDR3 is CASRVGRGYSNQPQHF. CDR3 nucleotides: TGTGCCAGTAGGGTGGGCAGGGGATATAGCAATCAGCCCCAGCATTTT. This chain uses TRBV19 with TRBJ1-5; tentatively, D is TRBD1 (6 bases). The germline V gene encodes CDR1 LNHDA and CDR2 SQIVND (reference sequence). Between the trimmed V and J ends, which lost 6 bases and 0 bases, there was a span of 15 bases. The length of the CDR3 is 16 residues.

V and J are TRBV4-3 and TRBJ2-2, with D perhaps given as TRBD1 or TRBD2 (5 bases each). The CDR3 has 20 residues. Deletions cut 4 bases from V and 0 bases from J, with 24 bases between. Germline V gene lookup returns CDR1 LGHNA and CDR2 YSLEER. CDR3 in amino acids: CASSPRSPGRLQSNTGELFF. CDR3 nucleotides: TGCGCCAGCAGCCCCAGAAGCCCGGGACGGCTACAGTCGAACACCGGGGAGCTGTTTTTT.

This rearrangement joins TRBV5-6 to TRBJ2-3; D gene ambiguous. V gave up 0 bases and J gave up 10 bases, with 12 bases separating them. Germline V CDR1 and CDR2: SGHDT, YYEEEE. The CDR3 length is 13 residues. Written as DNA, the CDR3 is TGTGCCAGCAGCTTGGATGACCCGCCAGCGCAGTATTTT. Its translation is CASSLDDPPAQYF.

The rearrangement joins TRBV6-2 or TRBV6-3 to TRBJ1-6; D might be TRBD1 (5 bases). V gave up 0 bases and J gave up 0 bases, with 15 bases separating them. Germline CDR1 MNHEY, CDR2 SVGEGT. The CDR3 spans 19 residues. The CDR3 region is CASSYSLSDTGSYNSPLHF. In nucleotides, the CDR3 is TGTGCCAGCAGTTACTCGTTGTCGGACACAGGCTCCTATAATTCACCCCTCCACTTT.

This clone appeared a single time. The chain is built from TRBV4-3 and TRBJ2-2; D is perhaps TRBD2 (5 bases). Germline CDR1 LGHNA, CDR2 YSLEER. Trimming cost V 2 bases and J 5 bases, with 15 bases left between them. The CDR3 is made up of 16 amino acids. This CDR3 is CASSQSLDSLTGELFF. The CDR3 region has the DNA TGCGCCAGCAGCCAATCGCTGGACTCGCTAACCGGGGAGCTGTTTTTT.

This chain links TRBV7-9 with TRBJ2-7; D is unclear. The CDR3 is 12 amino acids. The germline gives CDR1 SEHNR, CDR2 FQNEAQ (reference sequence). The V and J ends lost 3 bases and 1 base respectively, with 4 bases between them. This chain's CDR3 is CASSLSSYEQYV. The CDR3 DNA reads TGTGCCAGCAGCTTGTCTTCCTACGAGCAGTACGTC.

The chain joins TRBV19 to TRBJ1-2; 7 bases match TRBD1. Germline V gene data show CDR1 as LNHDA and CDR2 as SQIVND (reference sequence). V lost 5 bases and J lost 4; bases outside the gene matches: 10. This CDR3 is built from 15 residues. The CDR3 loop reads CASSFGTVGTYGYTF. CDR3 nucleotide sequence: TGTGCCAGTAGTTTCGGGACAGTGGGAACCTATGGCTACACCTTC.

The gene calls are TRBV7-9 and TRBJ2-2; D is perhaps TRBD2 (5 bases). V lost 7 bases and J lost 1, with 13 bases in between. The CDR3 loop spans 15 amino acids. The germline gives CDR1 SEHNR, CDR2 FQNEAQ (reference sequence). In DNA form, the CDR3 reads TGTGCCAGCAACGAACCAGAGGGGAACACCGGGGAGCTGTTTTTT. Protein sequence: CASNEPEGNTGELFF.

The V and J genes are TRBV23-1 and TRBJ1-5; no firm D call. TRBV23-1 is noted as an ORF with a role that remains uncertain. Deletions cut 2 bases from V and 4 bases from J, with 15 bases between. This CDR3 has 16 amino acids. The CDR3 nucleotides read TGCGCCAGCAGTCAACGCGACACCCGCCAAAATCAGCCCCAGCATTTT. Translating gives CASSQRDTRQNQPQHF.

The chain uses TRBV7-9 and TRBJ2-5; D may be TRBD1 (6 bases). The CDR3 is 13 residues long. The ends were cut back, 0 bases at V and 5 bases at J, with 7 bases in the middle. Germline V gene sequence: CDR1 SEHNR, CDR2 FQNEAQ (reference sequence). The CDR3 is CASSLAGGETQYF. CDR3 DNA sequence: TGTGCCAGCAGCTTAGCTGGGGGCGAGACCCAGTACTTC.

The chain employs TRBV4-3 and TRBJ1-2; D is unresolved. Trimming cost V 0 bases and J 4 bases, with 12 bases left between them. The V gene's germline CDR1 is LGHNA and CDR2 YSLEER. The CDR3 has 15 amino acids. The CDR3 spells CASSQDWQASYGYTF. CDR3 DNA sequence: TGCGCCAGCAGCCAAGATTGGCAGGCGAGCTATGGCTACACCTTC.

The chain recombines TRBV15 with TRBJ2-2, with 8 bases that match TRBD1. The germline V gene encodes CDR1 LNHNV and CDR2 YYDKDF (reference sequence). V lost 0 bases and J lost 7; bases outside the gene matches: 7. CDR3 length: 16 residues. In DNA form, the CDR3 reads TGTGCCACCAGCAGAGATTATGCAGGGGGCGGCGGGGAGCTGTTTTTT. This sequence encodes CATSRDYAGGGGELFF.

CDR3 residues: CASSGNAASTDTQYF. CDR3 nucleotides: TGTGCCAGTAGCGGGAACGCGGCTAGCACAGATACGCAGTATTTT. V gene TRBV19 combines with J gene TRBJ2-3, with D tentatively TRBD2 (5 bases). Germline V gene lookup returns CDR1 LNHDA and CDR2 SQIVND (reference sequence). This CDR3 is built from 15 residues. Trimming took 6 bases from V and 0 from J, leaving 13 bases between them.

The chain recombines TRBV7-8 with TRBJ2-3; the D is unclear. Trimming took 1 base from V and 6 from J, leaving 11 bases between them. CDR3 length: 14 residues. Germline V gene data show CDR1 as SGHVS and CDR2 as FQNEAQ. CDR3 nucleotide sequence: TGTGCCAGCAGCTTAGGGCCTCCAGTCGATACGCAGTATTTT. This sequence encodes CASSLGPPVDTQYF.

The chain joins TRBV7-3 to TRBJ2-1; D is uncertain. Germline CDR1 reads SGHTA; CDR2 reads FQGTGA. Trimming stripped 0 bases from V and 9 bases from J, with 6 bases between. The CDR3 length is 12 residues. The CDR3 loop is CASSLTGREQFF. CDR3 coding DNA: TGTGCCAGCAGCTTAACGGGTCGTGAGCAGTTCTTC.

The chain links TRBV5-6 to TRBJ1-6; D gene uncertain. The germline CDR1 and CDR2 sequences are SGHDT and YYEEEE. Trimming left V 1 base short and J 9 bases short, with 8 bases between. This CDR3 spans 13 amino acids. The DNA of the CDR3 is TGTGCCAGCAGCTTGAGGCGGGGTTCACCCCTCCACTTT. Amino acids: CASSLRRGSPLHF.

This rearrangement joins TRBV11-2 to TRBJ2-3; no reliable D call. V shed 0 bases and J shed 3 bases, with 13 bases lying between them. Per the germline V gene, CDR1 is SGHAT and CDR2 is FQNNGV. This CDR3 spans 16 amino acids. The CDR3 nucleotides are TGTGCCAGCAGCTTAGATCGTTCGCAAGGGACAGATACGCAGTATTTT. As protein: CASSLDRSQGTDTQYF.

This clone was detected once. DNA for the CDR3: TGTGCCAGCAGCTTAGGCGGACTAGCGGGAGTGAATGAGCAGTTCTTC. Protein product: CASSLGGLAGVNEQFF. The V and J genes are TRBV7-8 and TRBJ2-1; TRBD2 matches at 13 bases. CDR1 and CDR2 (germline): SGHVS, FQNEAQ. The CDR3 totals 16 residues. J gave up 7 bases and V 1 base, and 4 bases lay outside the gene matches.

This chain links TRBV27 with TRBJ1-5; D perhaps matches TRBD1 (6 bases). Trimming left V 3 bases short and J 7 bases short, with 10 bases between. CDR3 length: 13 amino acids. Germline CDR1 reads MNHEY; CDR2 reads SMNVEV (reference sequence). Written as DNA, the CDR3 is TGTGCCAGCAGTTTGAAAAGGGGGCAGCCCCAGCATTTT. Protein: CASSLKRGQPQHF.

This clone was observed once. The CDR3 spells CASRPHRGNPHGYTF. The DNA for the CDR3 is TGTGCCAGCAGACCGCACAGGGGCAACCCCCATGGCTACACCTTC. The chain combines TRBV6-5 with TRBJ1-2; 7 bases line up with TRBD1. The CDR3 sequence is 15 residues long. With 6 bases clipped from V and 6 bases from J, the junction kept 13 bases outside the gene matches. Germline V CDR1 and CDR2: MNHEY, SVGAGI.

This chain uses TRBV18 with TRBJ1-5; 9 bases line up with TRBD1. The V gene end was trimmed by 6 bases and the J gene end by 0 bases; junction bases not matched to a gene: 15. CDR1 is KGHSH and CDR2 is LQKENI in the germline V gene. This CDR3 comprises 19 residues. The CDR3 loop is CASSPSVGQGSYSNQPQHF. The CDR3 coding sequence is TGTGCCAGCTCCCCCAGCGTGGGACAGGGAAGCTATAGCAATCAGCCCCAGCATTTT.

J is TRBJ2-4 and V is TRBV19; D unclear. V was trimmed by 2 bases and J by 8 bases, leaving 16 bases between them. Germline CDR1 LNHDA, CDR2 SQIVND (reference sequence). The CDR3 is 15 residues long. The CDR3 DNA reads TGTGCCAGTAGTATACCCCGTAGGCCCGGGTACATTCAGTACTTC. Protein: CASSIPRRPGYIQYF. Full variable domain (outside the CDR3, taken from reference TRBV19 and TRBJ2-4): DGGITQSPKYLFRKEGQNVTLSCEQNLNHDAMYWYRQDPGQGLRLIYYSQIVNDFQKGDIAEGYSVSREKKESFPLTVTSAQKNPTAFYLCASSIPRRPGYIQYFGAGTRLSVL.

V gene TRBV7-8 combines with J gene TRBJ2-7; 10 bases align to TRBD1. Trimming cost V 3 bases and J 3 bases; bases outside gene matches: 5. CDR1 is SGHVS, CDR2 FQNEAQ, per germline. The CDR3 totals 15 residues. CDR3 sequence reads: CASSFLGQGRYEQYF. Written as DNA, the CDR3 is TGTGCCAGCAGCTTCTTGGGACAGGGGCGCTACGAGCAGTACTTC.